This is a list of T cell receptor beta chains from one sample in a study of technical replicates of blood from a handful of donors. Here immunoSEQ multiplex PCR was the method, and the copy in TCRdb shows in-frame clones only, minus some. The sample includes 65,000 to 95,000 clones, 80% to 95% seen only once; the top ten take approximately 0.3%. The source material was T cells isolated from PBMCs. The receptors originated from a human donor in good health. Both conserved end residues are part of each CDR3. A D gene is named only where the DNA matches it firmly. Not every row has a clone size; where given, it reads once, few, many or a size class.

v_call: TRBV11-1; clone_size: few; j_call: TRBJ2-2; d_call: TRBD2; cdr3_aa: CASSSRGSNTGELFF; cdr3_nt: TGTGCCAGCAGCTCGCGGGGGTCCAACACCGGGGAGCTGTTTTTT
v_call: TRBV28; clone_size: .; j_call: TRBJ2-7; d_call: TRBD1; cdr3_aa: CASISTTRGHEQYF; cdr3_nt: TGTGCCAGCATCAGTACGACCAGGGGGCACGAGCAGTACTTC
v_call: TRBV6-5; clone_size: .; j_call: TRBJ2-7; d_call: TRBD2; cdr3_aa: CASSYLGLDEQYF; cdr3_nt: TGTGCCAGCAGTTACCTAGGACTAGACGAGCAGTACTTC
v_call: TRBV19; clone_size: .; j_call: TRBJ1-5; d_call: TRBD1; cdr3_aa: CASRTGDNQPQHF; cdr3_nt: TGTGCCAGTAGGACAGGGGATAATCAGCCCCAGCATTTT
v_call: TRBV27; clone_size: .; j_call: TRBJ2-5; d_call: .; cdr3_aa: CASSLIRGAETQYF; cdr3_nt: TGTGCCAGCAGTTTAATCAGGGGCGCGGAGACCCAGTACTTC
v_call: TRBV12-5; clone_size: .; j_call: TRBJ2-1; d_call: TRBD2; cdr3_aa: CASGLRLWGERGSNNEQFF; cdr3_nt: TGTGCTAGTGGTTTGAGATTGTGGGGGGAGCGGGGGTCCAACAATGAGCAGTTCTTC
v_call: TRBV10-1; clone_size: .; j_call: TRBJ2-3; d_call: .; cdr3_aa: CASSEREWSTDTQYF; cdr3_nt: TGCGCCAGCAGTGAGCGGGAGTGGAGCACAGATACGCAGTATTTT
v_call: TRBV5-1; clone_size: .; j_call: TRBJ1-1; d_call: .; cdr3_aa: CASSLAALGNTEAFF; cdr3_nt: TGCGCCAGCAGCTTGGCGGCTCTAGGGAACACTGAAGCTTTCTTT
v_call: TRBV7-9; clone_size: .; j_call: TRBJ2-7; d_call: .; cdr3_aa: CASSSTLGAEVYEQYF; cdr3_nt: TGTGCCAGCAGCTCAACGTTGGGGGCGGAGGTCTACGAGCAGTACTTC
v_call: TRBV5-6; clone_size: once; j_call: TRBJ2-3; d_call: .; cdr3_aa: CASSSVSTDTQYF; cdr3_nt: TGTGCCAGCAGCTCTGTTAGCACAGATACGCAGTATTTT
v_call: TRBV7-9; clone_size: .; j_call: TRBJ1-2; d_call: TRBD1; cdr3_aa: CASTGQGINYGYTF; cdr3_nt: TGTGCCAGCACCGGACAGGGGATTAACTATGGCTACACCTTC
v_call: TRBV28; clone_size: .; j_call: TRBJ2-7; d_call: TRBD2; cdr3_aa: CASSLMRGGPYEQYF; cdr3_nt: TGTGCCAGCAGTTTAATGCGGGGGGGCCCTTACGAGCAGTACTTC
v_call: TRBV19; clone_size: .; j_call: TRBJ1-5; d_call: .; cdr3_aa: CASSKKLGTASNQPQHF; cdr3_nt: TGTGCCAGTAGTAAAAAGTTAGGGACTGCTAGCAATCAGCCCCAGCATTTT
v_call: TRBV6-6; clone_size: few; j_call: TRBJ1-1; d_call: .; cdr3_aa: CASRPGQPRGTEAFF; cdr3_nt: TGTGCCAGCAGGCCTGGACAGCCCCGGGGCACTGAAGCTTTCTTT
v_call: TRBV6-5; clone_size: .; j_call: TRBJ1-4; d_call: .; cdr3_aa: CASKSGGEKLFF; cdr3_nt: TGTGCCAGCAAGAGTGGAGGGGAAAAACTGTTTTTT
v_call: TRBV5-4; clone_size: few; j_call: TRBJ1-1; d_call: TRBD1; cdr3_aa: CASSLDGTANTEAFF; cdr3_nt: TGTGCCAGCAGCTTAGATGGGACAGCTAACACTGAAGCTTTCTTT
v_call: TRBV4-1; clone_size: .; j_call: TRBJ2-3; d_call: TRBD1; cdr3_aa: CASSPGTDASTDTQYF; cdr3_nt: TGCGCCAGCAGCCCGGGGACAGACGCTAGCACAGATACGCAGTATTTT
v_call: TRBV28; clone_size: .; j_call: TRBJ1-1; d_call: .; cdr3_aa: CASSLLAHAAFF; cdr3_nt: TGTGCCAGCAGTTTGTTAGCGCACGCTGCTTTCTTT
v_call: TRBV7-8; clone_size: .; j_call: TRBJ1-2; d_call: .; cdr3_aa: CAIQDGSGGYGYTF; cdr3_nt: TGTGCCATCCAGGACGGGTCCGGGGGCTATGGCTACACCTTC
v_call: TRBV7-9; clone_size: .; j_call: TRBJ2-3; d_call: .; cdr3_aa: CASSLEVAAATDTQYF; cdr3_nt: TGTGCCAGCAGCTTAGAAGTAGCGGCGGCCACAGATACGCAGTATTTT
v_call: TRBV5-1; clone_size: .; j_call: TRBJ2-6; d_call: .; cdr3_aa: CASSPTDSGANVLTF; cdr3_nt: TGCGCCAGCAGCCCCACAGACTCTGGGGCCAACGTCCTGACTTTC
v_call: TRBV18; clone_size: .; j_call: TRBJ2-7; d_call: .; cdr3_aa: CASSPPRGSLSYEQYF; cdr3_nt: TGTGCCAGCTCACCACCCCGGGGGTCATTATCCTACGAGCAGTACTTC
v_call: TRBV4-1; clone_size: .; j_call: TRBJ2-7; d_call: TRBD1; cdr3_aa: CASSPRTGPYEQYF; cdr3_nt: TGCGCCAGCAGCCCCCGGACAGGCCCGTACGAGCAGTACTTC
v_call: TRBV6-5; clone_size: .; j_call: TRBJ1-1; d_call: .; cdr3_aa: CASSYFWTAEAFF; cdr3_nt: TGTGCCAGCAGTTACTTTTGGACAGCTGAAGCTTTCTTT
v_call: TRBV5-4; clone_size: .; j_call: TRBJ2-7; d_call: TRBD1; cdr3_aa: CASSLVGTGSEEQYF; cdr3_nt: TGTGCCAGCAGCTTGGTAGGGACAGGGAGTGAGGAGCAGTACTTC
v_call: TRBV7-9; clone_size: .; j_call: TRBJ2-2; d_call: .; cdr3_aa: CASSLYVGQNTGELFF; cdr3_nt: TGTGCCAGCAGCTTATATGTAGGACAGAACACCGGGGAGCTGTTTTTT
v_call: TRBV4-2; clone_size: .; j_call: TRBJ1-1; d_call: .; cdr3_aa: CASSQGQGPNTEAFF; cdr3_nt: TGTGCCAGCAGCCAAGGGCAGGGGCCGAACACTGAAGCTTTCTTT
v_call: TRBV30; clone_size: .; j_call: TRBJ2-6; d_call: .; cdr3_aa: CAWSTGSGANVLTF; cdr3_nt: TGTGCCTGGAGTACCGGGTCTGGGGCCAACGTCCTGACTTTC
v_call: TRBV28; clone_size: .; j_call: TRBJ2-7; d_call: .; cdr3_aa: CASRAQSYEQYF; cdr3_nt: TGTGCCAGCAGGGCCCAATCCTACGAGCAGTACTTC
v_call: TRBV11-2; clone_size: .; j_call: TRBJ1-2; d_call: .; cdr3_aa: CASSLTQEYLYGYTF; cdr3_nt: TGTGCCAGCAGCTTAACCCAGGAATACCTCTATGGCTACACCTTC
v_call: TRBV28; clone_size: .; j_call: TRBJ2-7; d_call: TRBD2; cdr3_aa: CASDAPTSGDYEQYF; cdr3_nt: TGTGCCAGCGACGCCCCGACTAGCGGGGACTACGAGCAGTACTTC
v_call: TRBV4-1; clone_size: .; j_call: TRBJ2-5; d_call: .; cdr3_aa: CASSPTRVETQYF; cdr3_nt: TGCGCCAGCAGCCCCACCAGGGTAGAGACCCAGTACTTC
v_call: TRBV27; clone_size: once; j_call: TRBJ1-2; d_call: TRBD1; cdr3_aa: CASSLQGVGYGYTF; cdr3_nt: TGTGCCAGCAGTTTACAGGGGGTTGGCTATGGCTACACCTTC
v_call: TRBV30; clone_size: .; j_call: TRBJ2-7; d_call: .; cdr3_aa: CAWRSATYEQYF; cdr3_nt: TGTGCCTGGAGAAGTGCTACCTACGAGCAGTACTTC
v_call: TRBV5-6; clone_size: .; j_call: TRBJ1-2; d_call: .; cdr3_aa: CASSQNYGYTF; cdr3_nt: TGTGCCAGCAGCCAAAACTATGGCTACACCTTC
v_call: TRBV29-1; clone_size: .; j_call: TRBJ2-5; d_call: .; cdr3_aa: CSVERRGGSETQYF; cdr3_nt: TGCAGCGTTGAACGGAGGGGTGGATCAGAGACCCAGTACTTC
v_call: TRBV6-5; clone_size: once; j_call: TRBJ2-4; d_call: .; cdr3_aa: CASSYRGSTFKNIQYF; cdr3_nt: TGTGCCAGCAGTTACCGGGGAAGTACCTTCAAAAACATTCAGTACTTC
v_call: TRBV2; clone_size: .; j_call: TRBJ2-3; d_call: .; cdr3_aa: CASSEGLTHTDTQYF; cdr3_nt: TGTGCCAGCAGTGAAGGGTTGACACACACAGATACGCAGTATTTT
v_call: TRBV19; clone_size: .; j_call: TRBJ2-7; d_call: TRBD2; cdr3_aa: CASSIAGTSAYEQYF; cdr3_nt: TGTGCCAGTAGTATCGCCGGGACTAGCGCCTACGAGCAGTACTTC
v_call: TRBV4-1; clone_size: few; j_call: TRBJ1-1; d_call: .; cdr3_aa: CASSQDRRARSTEAFF; cdr3_nt: TGCGCCAGCAGCCAAGATCGGAGGGCCCGGAGCACTGAAGCTTTCTTT
v_call: TRBV6-6; clone_size: .; j_call: TRBJ2-7; d_call: TRBD1; cdr3_aa: CASSYTDRAGYEQYF; cdr3_nt: TGTGCCAGCAGTTACACCGACAGGGCAGGGTACGAGCAGTACTTC
v_call: TRBV11-2; clone_size: .; j_call: TRBJ1-5; d_call: .; cdr3_aa: CASSLDRGGSNQPQHF; cdr3_nt: TGTGCCAGCAGCTTAGATCGCGGGGGAAGCAATCAGCCCCAGCATTTT
v_call: TRBV10-3; clone_size: .; j_call: TRBJ2-1; d_call: TRBD2; cdr3_aa: CAISEHGGRVRNEQFF; cdr3_nt: TGTGCCATCAGTGAGCATGGCGGGAGGGTGAGGAATGAGCAGTTCTTC
v_call: TRBV18; clone_size: .; j_call: TRBJ2-1; d_call: TRBD2; cdr3_aa: CASSSVLTSEQFF; cdr3_nt: TGTGCCAGCTCCTCCGTTCTGACTAGCGAGCAGTTCTTC
v_call: TRBV13; clone_size: .; j_call: TRBJ2-3; d_call: .; cdr3_aa: CASRRGGSGDTQYF; cdr3_nt: TGTGCCAGCAGGCGTGGAGGGAGCGGAGATACGCAGTATTTT
v_call: TRBV7-9; clone_size: .; j_call: TRBJ2-6; d_call: TRBD1; cdr3_aa: CASSSRDRGLSGANVLTF; cdr3_nt: TGTGCCAGCAGCTCCCGGGACAGGGGCCTCTCTGGGGCCAACGTCCTGACTTTC
v_call: TRBV27; clone_size: .; j_call: TRBJ2-7; d_call: .; cdr3_aa: CASSPSGGEQYF; cdr3_nt: TGTGCCAGCAGTCCCTCCGGAGGCGAGCAGTACTTC
v_call: TRBV14; clone_size: .; j_call: TRBJ1-1; d_call: TRBD1; cdr3_aa: CASSQEGGGSEAFF; cdr3_nt: TGTGCCAGCAGCCAAGAAGGAGGGGGCTCTGAAGCTTTCTTT
v_call: TRBV19; clone_size: .; j_call: TRBJ2-3; d_call: TRBD2; cdr3_aa: CASSIPRSISGRGTDTQYF; cdr3_nt: TGTGCCAGTAGTATCCCAAGATCCATTAGCGGGAGAGGCACAGATACGCAGTATTTT
v_call: TRBV19; clone_size: few; j_call: TRBJ1-5; d_call: .; cdr3_aa: CASNIGQLNQPQHF; cdr3_nt: TGTGCCAGTAACATCGGACAGCTAAATCAGCCCCAGCATTTT
v_call: TRBV7-9; clone_size: .; j_call: TRBJ2-6; d_call: TRBD1; cdr3_aa: CASSGQGAYSGANVLTF; cdr3_nt: TGTGCCAGCTCCGGACAGGGGGCGTATTCCGGGGCCAACGTCCTGACTTTC
v_call: TRBV7-8; clone_size: .; j_call: TRBJ2-7; d_call: .; cdr3_aa: CASSFHRGYEQYF; cdr3_nt: TGTGCCAGCAGCTTCCATAGGGGTTACGAGCAGTACTTC
v_call: TRBV4-1; clone_size: .; j_call: TRBJ2-7; d_call: .; cdr3_aa: CASTLTGSGEQYF; cdr3_nt: TGCGCCAGCACCCTAACGGGATCGGGAGAGCAGTACTTC
v_call: TRBV7-8; clone_size: .; j_call: TRBJ1-1; d_call: TRBD1; cdr3_aa: CASSYRGNTEAFF; cdr3_nt: TGTGCCAGCAGTTACAGGGGTAACACTGAAGCTTTCTTT
v_call: TRBV6-5; clone_size: .; j_call: TRBJ2-7; d_call: TRBD2; cdr3_aa: CASSPAGGPGEQYF; cdr3_nt: TGTGCCAGCAGCCCAGCGGGGGGGCCGGGAGAGCAGTACTTC